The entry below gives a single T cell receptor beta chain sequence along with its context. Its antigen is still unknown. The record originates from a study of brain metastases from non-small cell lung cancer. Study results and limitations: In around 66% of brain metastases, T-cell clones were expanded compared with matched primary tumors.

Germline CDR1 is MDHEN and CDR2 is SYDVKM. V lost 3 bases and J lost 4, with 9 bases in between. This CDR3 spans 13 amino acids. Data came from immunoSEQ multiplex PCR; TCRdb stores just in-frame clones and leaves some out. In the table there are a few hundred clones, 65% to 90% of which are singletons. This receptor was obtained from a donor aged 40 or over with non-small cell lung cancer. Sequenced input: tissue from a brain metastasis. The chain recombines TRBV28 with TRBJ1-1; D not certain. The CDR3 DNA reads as TGTGCCAGCAGTTTTCTCCGGGGCACTGAAGCTTTCTTT. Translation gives CASSFLRGTEAFF.